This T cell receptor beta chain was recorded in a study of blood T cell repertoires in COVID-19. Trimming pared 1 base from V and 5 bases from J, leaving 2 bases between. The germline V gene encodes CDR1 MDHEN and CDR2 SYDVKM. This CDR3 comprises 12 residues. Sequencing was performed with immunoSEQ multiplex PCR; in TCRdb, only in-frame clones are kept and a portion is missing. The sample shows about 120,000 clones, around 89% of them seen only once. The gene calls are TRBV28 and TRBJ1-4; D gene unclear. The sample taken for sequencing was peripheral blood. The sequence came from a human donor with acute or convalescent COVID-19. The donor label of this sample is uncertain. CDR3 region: CASSLSNEKLFF. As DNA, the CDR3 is TGTGCCAGCAGTTTATCGAATGAAAAACTGTTTTTT.